This section outlines one T cell receptor (beta chain) sequence together with its context. As yet, its antigen is unknown. This CDR3 has 13 amino acids. V was shortened by 3 bases and J by 5 bases, with 11 bases between the two germline ends. These data come from a study of T cell responses to AZD1222 COVID-19 vaccine. General study findings and limits: Clonal diversity may have been underestimated in mostly white British donors. CD4 TCRs associated with vaccination spanned spike, dominating at 160-218 and 743-854.

Repertoires were generated with immunoSEQ multiplex PCR, while TCRdb's copy carries only in-frame clones and drops some. The sample has nearly 90,000 clones; just over 85% are singletons. The specimen comprised peripheral blood, sampled on day 0 of MenACWY control vaccination. This sequence was found in an adult in good health. The chain employs TRBV12-3 or TRBV12-4 and TRBJ2-7, with D tentatively TRBD1 or TRBD2 (6 bases each). The CDR3, as DNA: TGTGCCAGCAGTTTCGGGGGCAAGGACGAGCAGTACTTC. It encodes CASSFGGKDEQYF.